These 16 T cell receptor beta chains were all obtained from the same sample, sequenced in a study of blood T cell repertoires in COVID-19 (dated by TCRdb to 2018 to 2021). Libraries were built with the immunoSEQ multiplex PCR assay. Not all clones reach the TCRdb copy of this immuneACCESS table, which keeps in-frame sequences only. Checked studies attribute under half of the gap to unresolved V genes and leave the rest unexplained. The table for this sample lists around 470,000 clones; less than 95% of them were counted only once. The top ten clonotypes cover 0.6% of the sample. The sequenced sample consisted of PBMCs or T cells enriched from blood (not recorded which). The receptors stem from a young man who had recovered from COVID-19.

CDR3 DNA: TGTGCCAGCAGTTTATGGGCGGGAGAGGTCGGTACGCAGTATTTT. Amino acids: CASSLWAGEVGTQYF. The chain employs TRBV28 and TRBJ2-3; 7 bases map to TRBD2. This CDR3 region has 15 residues. CDR1 is MDHEN, CDR2 SYDVKM, per germline. V lost 0 bases to trimming and J lost 8 bases; unmatched junction nucleotides: 8.

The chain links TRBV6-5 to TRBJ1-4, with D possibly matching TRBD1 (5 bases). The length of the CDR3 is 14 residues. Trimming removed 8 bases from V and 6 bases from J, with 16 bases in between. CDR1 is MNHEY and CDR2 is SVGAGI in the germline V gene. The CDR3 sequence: CASQVRVGDEKLFF. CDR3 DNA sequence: TGTGCCAGCCAAGTCAGGGTTGGTGATGAAAAACTGTTTTTT.

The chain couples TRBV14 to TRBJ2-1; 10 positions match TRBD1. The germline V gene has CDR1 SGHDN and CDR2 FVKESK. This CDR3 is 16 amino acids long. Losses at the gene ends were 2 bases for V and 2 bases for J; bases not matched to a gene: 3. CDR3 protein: CASSQWGQGTYNEQFF. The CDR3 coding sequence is TGTGCCAGCAGCCAATGGGGACAGGGGACCTACAATGAGCAGTTCTTC.

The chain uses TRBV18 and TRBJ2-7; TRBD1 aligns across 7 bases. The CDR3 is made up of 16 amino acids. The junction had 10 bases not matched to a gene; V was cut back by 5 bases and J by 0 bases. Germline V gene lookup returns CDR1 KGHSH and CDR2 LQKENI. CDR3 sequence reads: CASSSGGRDSSYEQYF. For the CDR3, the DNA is TGTGCCAGCTCATCGGGCGGTCGGGACAGCTCCTACGAGCAGTACTTC.

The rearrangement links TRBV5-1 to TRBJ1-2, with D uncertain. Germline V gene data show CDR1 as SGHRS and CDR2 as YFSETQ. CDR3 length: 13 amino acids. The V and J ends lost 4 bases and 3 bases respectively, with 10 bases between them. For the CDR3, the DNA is TGCGCCAGCAGCAACACCGGAGACTATGGCTACACCTTC. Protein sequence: CASSNTGDYGYTF. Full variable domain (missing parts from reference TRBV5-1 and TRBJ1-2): KAGVTQTPRYLIKTRGQQVTLSCSPISGHRSVSWYQQTPGQGLQFLFEYFSETQRNKGNFPGRFSGRQFSNSRSEMNVSTLELGDSALYLCASSNTGDYGYTFGSGTRLTVV.

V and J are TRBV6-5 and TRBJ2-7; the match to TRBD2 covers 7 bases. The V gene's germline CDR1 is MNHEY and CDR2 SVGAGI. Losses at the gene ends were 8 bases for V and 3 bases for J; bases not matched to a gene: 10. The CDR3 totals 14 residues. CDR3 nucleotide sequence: TGTGCCAGCTCTCAGCCGGGGGGTAACTACGAGCAGTACTTC. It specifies CASSQPGGNYEQYF.

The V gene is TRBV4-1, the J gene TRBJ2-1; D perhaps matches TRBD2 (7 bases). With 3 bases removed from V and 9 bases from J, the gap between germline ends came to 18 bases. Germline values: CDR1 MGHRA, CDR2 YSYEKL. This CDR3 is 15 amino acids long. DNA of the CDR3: TGCGCCAGCAGCCATTTAGGGGAGGGACATGGTGAGCAGTTCTTC. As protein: CASSHLGEGHGEQFF.

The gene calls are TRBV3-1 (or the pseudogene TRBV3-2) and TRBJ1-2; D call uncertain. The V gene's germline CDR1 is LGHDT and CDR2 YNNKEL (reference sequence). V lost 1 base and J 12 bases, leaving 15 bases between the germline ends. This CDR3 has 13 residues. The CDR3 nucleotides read TGTGCCAGCAGCCAAGTCCGGGGAGACTCTCACACCTTC. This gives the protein CASSQVRGDSHTF.

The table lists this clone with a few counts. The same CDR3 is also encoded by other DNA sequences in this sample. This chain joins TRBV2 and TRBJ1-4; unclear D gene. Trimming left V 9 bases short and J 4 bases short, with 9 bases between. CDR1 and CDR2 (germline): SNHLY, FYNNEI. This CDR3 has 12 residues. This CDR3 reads CASRRGNEKLFF. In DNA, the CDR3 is TGTGCCAGTCGCCGGGGTAATGAAAAACTGTTTTTT. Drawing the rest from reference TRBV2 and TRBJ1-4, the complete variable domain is EPEVTQTPSHQVTQMGQEVILRCVPISNHLYFYWYRQILGQKVEFLVSFYNNEISEKSEIFDDQFSVERPDGSNFTLKIRSTKLEDSAMYFCASRRGNEKLFFGSGTQLSVL.

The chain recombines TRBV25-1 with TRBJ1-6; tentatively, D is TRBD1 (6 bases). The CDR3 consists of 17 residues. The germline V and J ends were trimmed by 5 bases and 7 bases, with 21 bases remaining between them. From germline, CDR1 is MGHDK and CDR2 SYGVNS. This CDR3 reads CASSPYQPTGQNSPLHF. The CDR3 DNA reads TGTGCCAGCAGTCCCTACCAGCCCACGGGACAAAATTCACCCCTCCACTTT. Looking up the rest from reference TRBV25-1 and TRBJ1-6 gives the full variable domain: EADIYQTPRYLVIGTGKKITLECSQTMGHDKMYWYQQDPGMELHLIHYSYGVNSTEKGDLSSESTVSRIRTEHFPLTLESARPSHTSQYLCASSPYQPTGQNSPLHFGNGTRLTVT.

The CDR3 DNA follows: TGTGCCAGTACCCCTCCGGGCAGGGGCAATCAGCCCCAGCATTTT. Amino acids: CASTPPGRGNQPQHF. The chain combines TRBV19 with TRBJ1-5; possible D gene TRBD1, 5 bases. CDR3 size: 15 residues. Looked up from germline, CDR1 is LNHDA and CDR2 is SQIVND (reference sequence). V lost 7 bases and J 2 bases, leaving 15 bases between the germline ends.

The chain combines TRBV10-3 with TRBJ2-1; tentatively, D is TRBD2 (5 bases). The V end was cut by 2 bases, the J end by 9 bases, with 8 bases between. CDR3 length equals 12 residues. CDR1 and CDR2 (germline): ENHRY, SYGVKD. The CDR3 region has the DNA TGTGCCATCAGTGAGGTCGGGGTTGAGCAGTTCTTC. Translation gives CAISEVGVEQFF.

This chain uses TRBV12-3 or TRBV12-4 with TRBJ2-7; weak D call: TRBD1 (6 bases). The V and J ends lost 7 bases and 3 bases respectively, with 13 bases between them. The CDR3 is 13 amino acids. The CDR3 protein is CASTIGDNYEQYF. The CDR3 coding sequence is TGTGCCAGCACCATTGGGGACAACTACGAGCAGTACTTC.

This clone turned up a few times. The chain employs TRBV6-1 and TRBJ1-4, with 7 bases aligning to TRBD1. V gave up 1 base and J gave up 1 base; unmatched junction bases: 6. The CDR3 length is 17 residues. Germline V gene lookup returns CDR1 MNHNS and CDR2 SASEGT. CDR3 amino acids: CASSEGLQGLTNEKLFF. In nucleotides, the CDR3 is TGTGCCAGCAGTGAAGGGCTACAGGGGTTAACTAATGAAAAACTGTTTTTT.

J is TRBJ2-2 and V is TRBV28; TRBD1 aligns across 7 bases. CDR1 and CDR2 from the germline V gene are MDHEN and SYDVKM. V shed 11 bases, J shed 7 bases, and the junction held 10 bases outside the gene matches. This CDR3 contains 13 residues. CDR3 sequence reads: CAGRDSRYGELFF. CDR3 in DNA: TGTGCCGGCCGGGACAGCCGGTACGGGGAGCTGTTTTTT.

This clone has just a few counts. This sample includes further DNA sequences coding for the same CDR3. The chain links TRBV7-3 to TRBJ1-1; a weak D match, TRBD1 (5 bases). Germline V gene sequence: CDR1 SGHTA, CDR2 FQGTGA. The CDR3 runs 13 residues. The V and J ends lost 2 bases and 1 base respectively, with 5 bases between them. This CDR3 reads CASSLQGNTEAFF. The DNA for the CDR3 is TGTGCCAGCAGCTTACAGGGGAACACTGAAGCTTTCTTT.